This TCR beta chain was retrieved from a study of OX40 agonist ivuxolimab in advanced cancers. Study details: Mean age about 60 years, range about 23 to 80; roughly 82% male.

Trimming pared 7 bases from V and 0 bases from J, leaving 16 bases between. Germline V gives CDR1 LNHDA, CDR2 SQIVND (reference sequence). CDR3 size: 16 residues. Assay: immunoSEQ multiplex PCR; the TCRdb copy retains only in-frame clones and omits some. The sample holds approximately 100,000 clones, over 75% seen once. The receptor comes from an adult with an advanced solid tumor such as melanoma, head and neck, liver or kidney cancer. The source was CD4+ or CD8+ T cells sorted from blood, collected in a trial of the OX40 agonist ivuxolimab. The chain uses TRBV19 and TRBJ2-1, with D perhaps given as TRBD1 or TRBD2 (5 bases each). The CDR3 is CASTTGPIPSYNEQFF. CDR3 nucleotide sequence: TGTGCCAGTACCACGGGACCAATACCCTCCTACAATGAGCAGTTCTTC.